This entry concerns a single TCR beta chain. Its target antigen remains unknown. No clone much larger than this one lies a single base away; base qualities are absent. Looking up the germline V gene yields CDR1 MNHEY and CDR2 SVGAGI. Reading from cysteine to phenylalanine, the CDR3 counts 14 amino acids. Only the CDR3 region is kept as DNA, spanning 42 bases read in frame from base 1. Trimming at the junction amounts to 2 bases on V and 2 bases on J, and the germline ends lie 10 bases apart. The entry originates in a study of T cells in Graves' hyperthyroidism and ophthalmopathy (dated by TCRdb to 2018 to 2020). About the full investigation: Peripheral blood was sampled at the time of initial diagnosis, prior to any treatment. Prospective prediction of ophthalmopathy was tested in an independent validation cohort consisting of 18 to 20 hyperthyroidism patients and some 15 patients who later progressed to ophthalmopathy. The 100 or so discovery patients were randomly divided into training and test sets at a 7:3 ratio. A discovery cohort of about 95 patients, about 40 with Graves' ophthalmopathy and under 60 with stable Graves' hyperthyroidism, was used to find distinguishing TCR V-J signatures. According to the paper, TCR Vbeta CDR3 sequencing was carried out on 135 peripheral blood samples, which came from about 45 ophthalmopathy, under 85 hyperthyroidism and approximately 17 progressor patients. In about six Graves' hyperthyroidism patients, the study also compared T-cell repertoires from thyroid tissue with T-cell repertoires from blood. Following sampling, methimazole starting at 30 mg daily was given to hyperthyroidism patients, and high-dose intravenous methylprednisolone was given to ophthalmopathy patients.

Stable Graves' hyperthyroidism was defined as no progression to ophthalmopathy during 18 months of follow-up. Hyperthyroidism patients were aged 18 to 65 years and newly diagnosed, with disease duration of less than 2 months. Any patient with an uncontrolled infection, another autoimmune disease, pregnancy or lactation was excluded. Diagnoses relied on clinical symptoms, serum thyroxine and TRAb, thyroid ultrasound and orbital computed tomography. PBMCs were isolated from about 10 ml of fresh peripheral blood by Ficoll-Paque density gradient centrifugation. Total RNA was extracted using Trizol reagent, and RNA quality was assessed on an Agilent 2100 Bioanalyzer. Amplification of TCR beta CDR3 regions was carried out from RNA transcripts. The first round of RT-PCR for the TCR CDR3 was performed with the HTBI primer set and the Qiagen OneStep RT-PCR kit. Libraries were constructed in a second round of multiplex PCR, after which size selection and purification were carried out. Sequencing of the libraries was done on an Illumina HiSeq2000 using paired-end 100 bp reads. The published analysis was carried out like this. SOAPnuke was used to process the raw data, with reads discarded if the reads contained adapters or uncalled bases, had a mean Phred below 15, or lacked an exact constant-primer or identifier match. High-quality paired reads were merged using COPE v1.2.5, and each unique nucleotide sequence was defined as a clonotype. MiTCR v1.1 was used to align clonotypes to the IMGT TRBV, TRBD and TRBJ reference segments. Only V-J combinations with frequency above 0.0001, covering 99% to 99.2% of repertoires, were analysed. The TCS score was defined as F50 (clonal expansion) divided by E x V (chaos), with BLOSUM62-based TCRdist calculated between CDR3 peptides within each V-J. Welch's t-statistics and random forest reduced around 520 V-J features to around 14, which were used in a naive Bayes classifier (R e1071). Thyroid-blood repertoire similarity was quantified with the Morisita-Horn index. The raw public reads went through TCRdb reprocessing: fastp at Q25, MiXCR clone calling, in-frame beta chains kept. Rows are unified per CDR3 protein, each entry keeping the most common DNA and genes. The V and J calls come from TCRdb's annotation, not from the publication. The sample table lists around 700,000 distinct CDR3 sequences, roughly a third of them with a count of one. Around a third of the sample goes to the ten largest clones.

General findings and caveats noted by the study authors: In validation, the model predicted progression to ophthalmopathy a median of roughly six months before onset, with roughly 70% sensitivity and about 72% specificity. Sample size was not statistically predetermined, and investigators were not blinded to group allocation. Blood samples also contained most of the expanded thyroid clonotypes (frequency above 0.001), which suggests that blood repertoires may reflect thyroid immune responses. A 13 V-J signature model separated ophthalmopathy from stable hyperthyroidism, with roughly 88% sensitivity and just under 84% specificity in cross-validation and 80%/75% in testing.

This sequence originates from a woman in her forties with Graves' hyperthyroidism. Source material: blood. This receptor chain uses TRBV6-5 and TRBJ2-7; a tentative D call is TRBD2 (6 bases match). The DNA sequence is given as TGTGCCAGCAGTTACGGCGGGATGGCCTACGAGCAGTACTTC. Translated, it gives CASSYGGMAYEQYF.